This TCR beta chain emerged from a study of shared clonotypes between healthy human individuals. General study points: Clonotypes not shared had lower generation probabilities than those common to all four donors.

As processed by the authors: There were no quality scores in the junction-only immunoSEQ sequences, so filtering differed. The repertoire was sequenced with immunoSEQ multiplex PCR; TCRdb's copy has only in-frame clones and lacks some. The V and J calls and the clone size are those of that table, but D and trimming were determined from the DNA. The sample includes 2 million to 2.5 million clones, over 85% of them seen just once. As concerns this clone: As yet, its antigen is unknown.

The CDR3 is 13 residues long. The germline V gene encodes CDR1 MDHEN and CDR2 SYDVKM. Trimming stripped 5 bases from V and 11 bases from J, with 16 bases between. Splitting the CD4+ cells yielded a CD45RA+ naive subset and a CD45RA-negative memory subset. V and J are TRBV28 and TRBJ1-5; possible D gene TRBD1, 6 bases. Input material: naive CD4+ T cells from PBMCs. Specified subset: CD45RA+ positively selected. The sequence was obtained from a man aged 18-30 years in good health. Some clones in this sample may be carry-over from other donors' samples. The CDR3 sequence is CASSPEPGQSQHF. The CDR3 DNA reads TGTGCCAGCAGTCCCGAACCAGGACAGTCCCAGCATTTT.